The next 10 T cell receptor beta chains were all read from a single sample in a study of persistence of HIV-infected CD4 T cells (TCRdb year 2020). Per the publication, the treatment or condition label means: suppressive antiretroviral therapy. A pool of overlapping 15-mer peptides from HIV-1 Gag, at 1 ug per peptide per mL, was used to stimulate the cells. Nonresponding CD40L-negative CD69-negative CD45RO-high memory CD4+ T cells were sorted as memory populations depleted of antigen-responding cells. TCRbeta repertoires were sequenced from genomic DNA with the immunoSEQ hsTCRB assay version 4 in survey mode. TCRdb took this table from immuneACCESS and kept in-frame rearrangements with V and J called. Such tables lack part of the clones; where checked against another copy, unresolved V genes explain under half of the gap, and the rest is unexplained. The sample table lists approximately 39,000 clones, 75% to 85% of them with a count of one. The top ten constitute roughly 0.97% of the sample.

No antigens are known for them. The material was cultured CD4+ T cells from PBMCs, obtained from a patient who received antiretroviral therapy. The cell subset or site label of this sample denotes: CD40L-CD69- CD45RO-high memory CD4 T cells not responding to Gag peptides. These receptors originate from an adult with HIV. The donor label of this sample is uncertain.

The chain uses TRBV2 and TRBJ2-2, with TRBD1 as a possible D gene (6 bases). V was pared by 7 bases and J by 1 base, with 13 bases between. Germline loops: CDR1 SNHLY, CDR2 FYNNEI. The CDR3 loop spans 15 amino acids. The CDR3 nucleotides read TGTGCCAGCACCCTCGGGACAAGGAACACCGGGGAGCTGTTTTTT. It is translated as CASTLGTRNTGELFF.

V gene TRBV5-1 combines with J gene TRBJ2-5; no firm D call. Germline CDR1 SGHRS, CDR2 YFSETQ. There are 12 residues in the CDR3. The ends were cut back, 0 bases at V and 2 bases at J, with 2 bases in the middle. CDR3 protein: CASSLEQETQYF. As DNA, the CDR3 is TGCGCCAGCAGCTTGGAACAAGAGACCCAGTACTTC.

As DNA, the CDR3 is TGTGCCTGGAGTAGAATGGACAGGGCGGGCACTGAAGCTTTCTTT. Amino acids: CAWSRMDRAGTEAFF. The V gene is TRBV30, the J gene TRBJ1-1; 8 nucleotides line up with TRBD1. Germline loops: CDR1 GTSNPN, CDR2 SVGIG (reference sequence). V lost 2 bases, J lost 4 bases, and 9 bases stayed unmatched. The CDR3 has 15 residues.

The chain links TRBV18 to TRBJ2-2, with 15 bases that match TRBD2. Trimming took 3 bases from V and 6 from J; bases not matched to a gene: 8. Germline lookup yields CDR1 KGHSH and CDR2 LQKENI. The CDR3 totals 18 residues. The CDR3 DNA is TGTGCCAGCTCACCCCACGGACTAGCGGGGGGGCCGTCCGGGGAGCTGTTTTTT. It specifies CASSPHGLAGGPSGELFF.

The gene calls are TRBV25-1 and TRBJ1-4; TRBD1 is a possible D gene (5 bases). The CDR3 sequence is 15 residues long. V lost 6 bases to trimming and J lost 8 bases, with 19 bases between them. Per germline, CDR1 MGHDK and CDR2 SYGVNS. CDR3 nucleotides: TGTGCCAGCAGCCCAACCCTGGAACGGGGGGAAAAACTGTTTTTT. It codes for CASSPTLERGEKLFF.

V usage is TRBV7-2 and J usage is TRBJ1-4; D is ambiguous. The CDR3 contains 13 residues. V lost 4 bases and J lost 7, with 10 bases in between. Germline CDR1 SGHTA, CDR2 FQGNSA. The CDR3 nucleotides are TGTGCCAGCAGCTCCTTTGGTGGTGAAAAACTGTTTTTT. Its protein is CASSSFGGEKLFF.

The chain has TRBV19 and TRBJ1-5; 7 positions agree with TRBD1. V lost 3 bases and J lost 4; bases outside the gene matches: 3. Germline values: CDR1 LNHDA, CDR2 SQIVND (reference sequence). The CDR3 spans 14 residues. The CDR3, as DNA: TGTGCCAGTAGTATCGAACAGGGGAATCAGCCCCAGCATTTT. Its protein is CASSIEQGNQPQHF.

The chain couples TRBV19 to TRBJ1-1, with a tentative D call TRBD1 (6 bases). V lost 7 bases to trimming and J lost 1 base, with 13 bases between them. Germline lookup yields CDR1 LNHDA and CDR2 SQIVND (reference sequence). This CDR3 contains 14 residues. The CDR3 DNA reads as TGTGCCAGTATAGGGGGATATTGGAACACTGAAGCTTTCTTT. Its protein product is CASIGGYWNTEAFF.

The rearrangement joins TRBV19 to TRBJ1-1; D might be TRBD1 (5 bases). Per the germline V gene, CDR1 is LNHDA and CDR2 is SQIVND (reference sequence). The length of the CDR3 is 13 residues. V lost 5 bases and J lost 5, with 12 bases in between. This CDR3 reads CASSPRGGTEAFF. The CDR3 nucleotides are TGTGCCAGTAGTCCTCGGGGCGGAACTGAAGCTTTCTTT.

The CDR3 nucleotides read TGTGCCATCGGGGGGGGAGAGACCCAGTACTTC. Its translation: CAIGGGETQYF. The rearrangement uses TRBV10-3 and TRBJ2-5; 7 positions agree with TRBD2. V lost 8 bases to trimming and J lost 4 bases; unmatched junction nucleotides: 1. The CDR3 has 11 residues. Germline V gives CDR1 ENHRY, CDR2 SYGVKD.